Below, 24 T cell receptor beta chains from the same sample are listed, as sequenced in a study of OX40 agonist ivuxolimab in advanced cancers. Repertoires were generated with immunoSEQ multiplex PCR, while TCRdb's copy carries only in-frame clones and drops some. The sample has around 95,000 clones; around nine tenths are singletons. Specimen: CD4+ or CD8+ T cells sorted from blood, collected in a trial of the OX40 agonist ivuxolimab. These receptors all stem from an adult with an advanced solid tumor such as melanoma, head and neck, liver or kidney cancer.

The chain uses TRBV19 and TRBJ2-1, with TRBD1 as a possible D gene (6 bases). The germline V gene encodes CDR1 LNHDA and CDR2 SQIVND (reference sequence). The CDR3 sequence is 18 residues long. Trimming took off 7 bases at V and 6 bases at J, with 28 bases between the two ends. CDR3 DNA: TGTGCCAGTACCTTTCAGGGCCGCTTCCGGACAGCCACCAATGAGCAGTTCTTC. Translation: CASTFQGRFRTATNEQFF. The full variable domain, rest sourced from reference TRBV19 and TRBJ2-1, is DGGITQSPKYLFRKEGQNVTLSCEQNLNHDAMYWYRQDPGQGLRLIYYSQIVNDFQKGDIAEGYSVSREKKESFPLTVTSAQKNPTAFYLCASTFQGRFRTATNEQFFGPGTRLTVL.

The rearrangement joins TRBV6-6 to TRBJ1-2; the match to TRBD1 covers 10 bases. CDR3 length: 14 amino acids. Trimming at V came to 5 bases and at J to 4 bases, leaving 4 bases not matched to a gene. Per germline, CDR1 MNHNY and CDR2 SVGAGI (reference sequence). The CDR3 DNA follows: TGTGCCAGCAGTCAACGGACAGGGGGCTATGGCTACACCTTC. It codes for CASSQRTGGYGYTF.

This chain connects TRBV5-1 to TRBJ2-7; 14 bases match TRBD2. CDR1 is SGHRS and CDR2 is YFSETQ in the germline V gene. The CDR3 has 16 amino acids. V lost 4 bases to trimming and J lost 3 bases; unmatched junction nucleotides: 6. The CDR3 region is CASSGLAGGRLYEQYF. The CDR3 coding sequence is TGCGCCAGCAGCGGACTAGCGGGGGGACGCCTCTACGAGCAGTACTTC.

The rearrangement uses TRBV5-1 and TRBJ2-7; D not resolved. V was shortened by 2 bases and J by 2 bases, with 11 bases between the two germline ends. Germline CDR1 is SGHRS and CDR2 is YFSETQ. The CDR3 is 14 amino acids. CDR3 sequence reads: CASSFLGSAYEQYF. The CDR3, as DNA: TGCGCCAGCAGCTTCTTGGGCAGCGCCTACGAGCAGTACTTC.

J is TRBJ2-2 and V is TRBV2; 8 bases map to TRBD2. Germline CDR1 and CDR2: SNHLY and FYNNEI. With V trimmed by 8 bases and J by 3 bases, 8 bases remained unmatched. The CDR3 runs 15 residues. CDR3 residues: CASLVPGGYTGELFF. CDR3 nucleotide sequence: TGTGCCAGCCTTGTCCCGGGGGGGTACACCGGGGAGCTGTTTTTT.

The gene calls are TRBV5-6 and TRBJ2-7; D is unresolved. V was shortened by 1 base and J by 5 bases, with 10 bases between the two germline ends. The CDR3 loop spans 13 amino acids. Germline loops: CDR1 SGHDT, CDR2 YYEEEE. CDR3: CASSLRLTDEQYF. The CDR3 region has the DNA TGTGCCAGCAGCTTGAGGCTGACTGACGAGCAGTACTTC.

V is TRBV6-6 and J is TRBJ1-6; no clear D. The V gene's germline CDR1 is MNHNY and CDR2 SVGAGI (reference sequence). The V and J ends lost 6 bases and 7 bases respectively, with 4 bases between them. This CDR3 has 11 residues. Written as DNA, the CDR3 is TGTGCCAGCAGGGAGAATTCACCCCTCCACTTT. It specifies CASRENSPLHF.

The chain carries TRBV6-5 and TRBJ2-7, with D perhaps matching TRBD1 (5 bases). Germline V gene sequence: CDR1 MNHEY, CDR2 SVGAGI. The CDR3 consists of 15 residues. The germline V and J ends were trimmed by 6 bases and 3 bases, with 18 bases remaining between them. The DNA of the CDR3 is TGTGCCAGCAGAAAAATTCTGACAGCAAGCTACGAGCAGTACTTC. Encoded protein: CASRKILTASYEQYF.

The chain recombines TRBV30 with TRBJ2-3; TRBD2 matches at 7 bases. Germline CDR1 and CDR2: GTSNPN and SVGIG (reference sequence). The CDR3 loop spans 12 amino acids. With 8 bases clipped from V and 0 bases from J, the junction kept 2 bases outside the gene matches. In DNA, the CDR3 is TGTGCCCTGGGAGGGAGCACAGATACGCAGTATTTT. Encoded protein: CALGGSTDTQYF.

The rearrangement joins TRBV6-6 to TRBJ1-4; unclear D gene. Looked up from germline, CDR1 is MNHNY and CDR2 is SVGAGI (reference sequence). V was cut by 4 bases and J by 4 bases, with 7 bases left in between. There are 13 residues in the CDR3. CDR3 in amino acids: CASSLEINEKLFF. DNA of the CDR3: TGTGCCAGCAGTTTGGAGATTAATGAAAAACTGTTTTTT.

The genes are TRBV19 and TRBJ1-5, with unresolved D. Looked up from germline, CDR1 is LNHDA and CDR2 is SQIVND (reference sequence). V was clipped by 1 base and J by 2 bases, with 9 bases between them. The CDR3 has 15 residues. Here the CDR3 reads CASSIATHGNQPQHF. The CDR3 DNA is TGTGCCAGTAGTATAGCCACCCACGGCAATCAGCCCCAGCATTTT.

Only a few counts were recorded for this clone. This chain connects TRBV30 to TRBJ2-4; TRBD1 or TRBD2 may be the D gene (6 bases each). The CDR3 contains 18 residues. V was trimmed by 2 bases and J by 0 bases, leaving 20 bases between them. Germline V gene sequence: CDR1 GTSNPN, CDR2 SVGIG (reference sequence). This CDR3 is CAWSPRVGGERAKNIQYF. The CDR3 coding sequence is TGTGCCTGGAGTCCTCGGGTCGGGGGCGAGAGAGCCAAAAACATTCAGTACTTC.

The J gene is TRBJ2-5, the V gene TRBV6-6, with D possibly being TRBD1 (5 bases). The germline CDR1 and CDR2 sequences are MNHNY and SVGAGI (reference sequence). V lost 6 bases and J 7 bases, leaving 18 bases between the germline ends. The CDR3 loop spans 14 amino acids. The CDR3 region has the DNA TGTGCCAGCAGCCAGGGCCAAAGGGTCGGGACCCAGTACTTC. It is translated as CASSQGQRVGTQYF.

V gene TRBV5-1 combines with J gene TRBJ2-3; D gene unclear. CDR1 and CDR2 from the germline V gene are SGHRS and YFSETQ. There are 13 residues in the CDR3. V dropped 3 bases and J dropped 1 base, with 6 bases sitting between them. CDR3 DNA sequence: TGCGCCAGCAGCTCGACGGGCACAGATACGCAGTATTTT. This codes for CASSSTGTDTQYF. The full variable domain, with the rest looked up from reference TRBV5-1 and TRBJ2-3, is KAGVTQTPRYLIKTRGQQVTLSCSPISGHRSVSWYQQTPGQGLQFLFEYFSETQRNKGNFPGRFSGRQFSNSRSEMNVSTLELGDSALYLCASSSTGTDTQYFGPGTRLTVL.

This clone was counted once. The rearrangement joins TRBV19 to TRBJ2-7; D gene uncertain. This CDR3 contains 17 residues. CDR1 and CDR2 from the germline V gene are LNHDA and SQIVND (reference sequence). V gave up 0 bases and J gave up 3 bases, with 18 bases separating them. CDR3 region: CASSIDLSPSHIYEQYF. CDR3 DNA sequence: TGTGCCAGTAGTATAGATCTCTCGCCTAGTCATATCTACGAGCAGTACTTC.

The J gene is TRBJ2-2, the V gene TRBV4-1; TRBD2 agrees at 8 bases. CDR3 length equals 17 residues. The junction had 3 bases not matched to a gene; V was cut back by 0 bases and J by 0 bases. Germline V gene data show CDR1 as MGHRA and CDR2 as YSYEKL. For the CDR3, the DNA is TGCGCCAGCAGCCAAGATTACGGGAGGGCGAACACCGGGGAGCTGTTTTTT. Protein: CASSQDYGRANTGELFF.

CDR3 sequence reads: CASSYGPNGAGELFF. For the CDR3, the DNA is TGCGCCAGCAGCTATGGGCCAAACGGCGCCGGGGAGCTGTTTTTT. V gene TRBV5-1 combines with J gene TRBJ2-2, with no clear D. Trimming cost V 3 bases and J 6 bases, with 15 bases left between them. The germline gives CDR1 SGHRS, CDR2 YFSETQ. The CDR3 is 15 residues long.

This clone was counted between two and nine times. J is TRBJ2-7 and V is TRBV5-4; D gene unclear. There are 11 residues in the CDR3. Germline CDR1 reads SGHNT; CDR2 reads YYREEE (reference sequence). Trimming removed 3 bases from V and 4 bases from J, with 5 bases in between. In nucleotides, the CDR3 is TGTGCCAGCAGCTCGAATTACGAGCAGTACTTC. It codes for CASSSNYEQYF. Full variable domain (outside the CDR3, taken from reference TRBV5-4 and TRBJ2-7): ETGVTQSPTHLIKTRGQQVTLRCSSQSGHNTVSWYQQALGQGPQFIFQYYREEENGRGNFPPRFSGLQFPNYSSELNVNALELDDSALYLCASSSNYEQYFGPGTRLTVT.

The sample holds one count of this clone. The chain combines TRBV28 with TRBJ2-7, with D possibly TRBD2 on 5 matching bases. Germline lookup yields CDR1 MDHEN and CDR2 SYDVKM. The CDR3 length is 14 residues. V was pared by 5 bases and J by 3 bases, with 14 bases between. CDR3 protein: CASSRGFGGYEQYF. Written as DNA, the CDR3 is TGTGCCAGCAGTCGCGGTTTTGGAGGCTACGAGCAGTACTTC.

V and J are TRBV5-4 and TRBJ1-4; D is unresolved. V lost 3 bases and J lost 0, with 9 bases in between. This CDR3 is 15 amino acids long. From germline, CDR1 is SGHNT and CDR2 YYREEE (reference sequence). The CDR3, as DNA: TGTGCCAGCAGCTCATCCGGTGCAACTAATGAAAAACTGTTTTTT. Amino acids: CASSSSGATNEKLFF.

This clone was observed a handful of times. The CDR3 spells CASSEAPGGVSYEQYF. The DNA of the CDR3 is TGTGCCAGCAGTGAAGCGCCGGGGGGGGTGAGCTACGAGCAGTACTTC. The chain is built from TRBV6-1 and TRBJ2-7; 8 bases map to TRBD2. The CDR3 covers 16 residues. After removal of 0 bases from V and 3 bases from J, the junction contained 7 bases not matched to a gene. Germline V gene sequence: CDR1 MNHNS, CDR2 SASEGT.

The gene calls are TRBV28 and TRBJ1-2, with 10 nucleotides matching TRBD1. Germline V gene lookup returns CDR1 MDHEN and CDR2 SYDVKM. The ends lost 5 bases at V and 6 bases at J; junction bases unmatched: 12. The length of the CDR3 is 16 residues. The CDR3 DNA reads as TGTGCCAGCAGTCCGCCGGACAGGGGGGTTATGGATGGCTACACCTTC. As protein: CASSPPDRGVMDGYTF.

V gene TRBV19 combines with J gene TRBJ2-3; D gene uncertain. CDR3 length equals 14 residues. Germline loops: CDR1 LNHDA, CDR2 SQIVND (reference sequence). V lost 1 base to trimming and J lost 0 bases, with 5 bases between them. The CDR3 here is CASSIGVSTDTQYF. The CDR3 coding sequence is TGTGCCAGTAGTATAGGCGTTAGCACAGATACGCAGTATTTT.

V and J are TRBV19 and TRBJ1-5, with 9 bases lining up with TRBD1. CDR1 LNHDA and CDR2 SQIVND come from the germline V gene (reference sequence). The CDR3 is made up of 14 amino acids. V trimming: 6 bases; J trimming: 4 bases; junction bases outside the gene matches: 4. DNA of the CDR3: TGTGCCAGTAGGGGGACAGGGCCAAATCAGCCCCAGCATTTT. This sequence encodes CASRGTGPNQPQHF.